This T cell receptor (beta chain) was recovered during a study of breast tumors, draining lymph nodes, adjacent tissues. Study observations and caveats: Compared with lymph nodes, tumors were less diverse; compared with nontumor tissue, more.

A note on this clonotype: Its antigen remains unidentified. It is likely a read error, because the conserved phenylalanine at the end of the CDR3 is missing.

The CDR3 extends over 14 amino acids. CDR1 and CDR2 from the germline V gene are SEHNR and FQNEAQ (reference sequence). The lymph nodes were axillary draining lymph nodes from breast cancer patients. TCRdb itself ran the multiplex PCR reads through MiXCR, one entry per CDR3 protein. The sample carries more than 200,000 distinct CDR3 sequences, roughly 32% recorded once. The V call is TRBV7-9, the J call TRBJ1-3; no reliable D call. The specimen was axillary lymph node tissue. The sequence was obtained from a female donor with breast cancer. Some clones in this sample may be carry-over from other donors' samples. The CDR3 DNA follows: TGTGCCTGCAGCTTAGACCGCTCTGGAAACACCATATATCTT. Its protein product is CACSLDRSGNTIYL.